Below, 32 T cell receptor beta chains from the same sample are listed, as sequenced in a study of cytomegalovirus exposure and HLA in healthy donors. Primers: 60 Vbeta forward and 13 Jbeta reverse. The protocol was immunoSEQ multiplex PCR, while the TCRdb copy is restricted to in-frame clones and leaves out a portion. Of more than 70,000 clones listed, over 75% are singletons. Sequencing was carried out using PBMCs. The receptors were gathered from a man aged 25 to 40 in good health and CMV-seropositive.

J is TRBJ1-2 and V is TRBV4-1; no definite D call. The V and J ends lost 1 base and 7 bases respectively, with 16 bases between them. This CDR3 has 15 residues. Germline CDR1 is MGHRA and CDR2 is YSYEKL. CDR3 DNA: TGCGCCAGCAGCCAAGTCCCAGGTTCGGTTGGTGGCTACACCTTC. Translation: CASSQVPGSVGGYTF.

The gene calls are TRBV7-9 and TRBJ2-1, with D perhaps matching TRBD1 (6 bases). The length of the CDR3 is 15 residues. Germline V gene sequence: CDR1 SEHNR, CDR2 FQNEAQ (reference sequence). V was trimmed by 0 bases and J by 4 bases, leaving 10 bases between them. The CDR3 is CASSLAGTKYNEQFF. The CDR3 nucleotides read TGTGCCAGCAGCTTAGCCGGGACAAAGTACAATGAGCAGTTCTTC.

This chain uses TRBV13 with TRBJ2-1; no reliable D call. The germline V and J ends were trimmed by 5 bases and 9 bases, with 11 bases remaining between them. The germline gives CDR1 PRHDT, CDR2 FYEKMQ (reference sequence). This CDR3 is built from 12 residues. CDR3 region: CASSPPGGEQFF. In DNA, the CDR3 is TGTGCCAGCAGCCCTCCCGGCGGTGAGCAGTTCTTC. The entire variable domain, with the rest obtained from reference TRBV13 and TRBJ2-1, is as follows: AAGVIQSPRHLIKEKRETATLKCYPIPRHDTVYWYQQGPGQDPQFLISFYEKMQSDKGSIPDRFSAQQFSDYHSELNMSSLELGDSALYFCASSPPGGEQFFGPGTRLTVL.

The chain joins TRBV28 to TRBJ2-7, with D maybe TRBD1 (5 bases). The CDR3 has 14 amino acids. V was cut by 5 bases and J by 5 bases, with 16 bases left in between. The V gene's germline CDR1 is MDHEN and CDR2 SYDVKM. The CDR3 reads CASSPPRGWDEQYF. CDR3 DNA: TGTGCCAGCAGTCCGCCAAGGGGCTGGGACGAGCAGTACTTC.

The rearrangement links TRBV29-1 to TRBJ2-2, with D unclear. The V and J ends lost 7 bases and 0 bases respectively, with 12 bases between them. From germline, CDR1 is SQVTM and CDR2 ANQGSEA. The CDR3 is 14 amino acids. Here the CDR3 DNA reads TGCAGCGCTCTACAGAGAACGAACACCGGGGAGCTGTTTTTT. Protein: CSALQRTNTGELFF.

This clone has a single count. CDR3 DNA sequence: TGTGCCAGCAGTTCTAGCGGGGGTGCAGATACGCAGTATTTT. Its protein is CASSSSGGADTQYF. V is TRBV28 and J is TRBJ2-3; 10 bases line up with TRBD2. Germline CDR1 reads MDHEN; CDR2 reads SYDVKM. V trimming: 4 bases; J trimming: 4 bases; junction bases outside the gene matches: 2. The CDR3 extends over 14 amino acids.

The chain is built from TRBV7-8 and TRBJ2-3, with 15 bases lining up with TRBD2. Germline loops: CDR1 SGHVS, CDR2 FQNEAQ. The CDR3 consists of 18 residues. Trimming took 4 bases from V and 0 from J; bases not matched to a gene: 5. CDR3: CASSWGLAGGTSTDTQYF. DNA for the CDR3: TGTGCCAGCAGCTGGGGACTAGCGGGGGGTACTAGCACAGATACGCAGTATTTT.

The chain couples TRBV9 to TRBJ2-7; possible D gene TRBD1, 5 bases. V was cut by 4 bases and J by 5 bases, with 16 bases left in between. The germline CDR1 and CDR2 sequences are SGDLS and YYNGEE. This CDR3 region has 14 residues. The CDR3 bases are TGTGCCAGCAGCCCTCAGGGAAGGGTGAACGAGCAGTACTTC. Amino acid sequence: CASSPQGRVNEQYF.

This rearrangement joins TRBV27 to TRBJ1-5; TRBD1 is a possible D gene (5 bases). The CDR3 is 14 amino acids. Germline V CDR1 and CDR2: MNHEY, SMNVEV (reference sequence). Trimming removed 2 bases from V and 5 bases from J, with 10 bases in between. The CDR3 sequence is CASSLGGVHQPQHF. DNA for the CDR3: TGTGCCAGCAGTTTAGGGGGGGTGCATCAGCCCCAGCATTTT.

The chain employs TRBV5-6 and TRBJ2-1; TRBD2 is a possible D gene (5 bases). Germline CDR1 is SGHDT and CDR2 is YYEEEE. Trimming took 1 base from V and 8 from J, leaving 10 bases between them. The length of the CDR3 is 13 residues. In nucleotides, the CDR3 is TGTGCCAGCAGCTTGATCTCAGCGGATGAGCAGTTCTTC. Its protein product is CASSLISADEQFF.

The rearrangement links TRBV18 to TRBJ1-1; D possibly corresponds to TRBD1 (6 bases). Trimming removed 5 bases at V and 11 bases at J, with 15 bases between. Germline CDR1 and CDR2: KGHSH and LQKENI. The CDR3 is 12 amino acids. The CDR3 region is CASSAQGNGAFF. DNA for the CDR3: TGTGCCAGCTCAGCCCAGGGGAACGGGGCTTTCTTT. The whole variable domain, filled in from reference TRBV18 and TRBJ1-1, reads NAGVMQNPRHLVRRRGQEARLRCSPMKGHSHVYWYRQLPEEGLKFMVYLQKENIIDESGMPKERFSAEFPKEGPSILRIQQVVRGDSAAYFCASSAQGNGAFFGQGTRLTVV.

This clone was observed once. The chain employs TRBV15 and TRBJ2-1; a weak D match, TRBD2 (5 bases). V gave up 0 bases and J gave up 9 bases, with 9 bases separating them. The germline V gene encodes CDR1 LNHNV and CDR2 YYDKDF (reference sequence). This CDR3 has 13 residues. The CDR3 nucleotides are TGTGCCACCAGCAGAGAGGTGCTAGCTGAGCAGTTCTTC. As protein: CATSREVLAEQFF.

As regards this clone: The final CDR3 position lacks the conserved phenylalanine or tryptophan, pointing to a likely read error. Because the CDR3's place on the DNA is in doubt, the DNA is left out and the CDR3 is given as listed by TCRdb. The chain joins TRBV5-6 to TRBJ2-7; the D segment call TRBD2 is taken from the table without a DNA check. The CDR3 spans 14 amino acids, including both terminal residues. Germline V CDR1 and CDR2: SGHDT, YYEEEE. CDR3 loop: CASSPGLAGLPTQL.

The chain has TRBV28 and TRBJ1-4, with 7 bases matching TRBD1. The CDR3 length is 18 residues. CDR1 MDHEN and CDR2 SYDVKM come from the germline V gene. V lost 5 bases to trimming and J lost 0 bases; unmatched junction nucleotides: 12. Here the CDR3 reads CASSPPLRQGTTNEKLFF. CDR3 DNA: TGTGCCAGCAGTCCCCCGCTTCGACAGGGTACAACTAATGAAAAACTGTTTTTT.

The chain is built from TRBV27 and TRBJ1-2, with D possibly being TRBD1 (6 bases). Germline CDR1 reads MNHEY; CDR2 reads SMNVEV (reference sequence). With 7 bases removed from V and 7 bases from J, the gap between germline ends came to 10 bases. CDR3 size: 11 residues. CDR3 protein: CASNRGGGYTF. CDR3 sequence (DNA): TGTGCCAGCAACAGAGGGGGTGGCTACACCTTC.

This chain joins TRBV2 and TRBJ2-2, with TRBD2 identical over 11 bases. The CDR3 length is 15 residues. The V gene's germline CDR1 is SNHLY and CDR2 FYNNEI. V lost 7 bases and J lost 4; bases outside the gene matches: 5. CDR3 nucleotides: TGTGCCAGCACCGACCTAGCGGGGGGCACCGGGGAGCTGTTTTTT. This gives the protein CASTDLAGGTGELFF.

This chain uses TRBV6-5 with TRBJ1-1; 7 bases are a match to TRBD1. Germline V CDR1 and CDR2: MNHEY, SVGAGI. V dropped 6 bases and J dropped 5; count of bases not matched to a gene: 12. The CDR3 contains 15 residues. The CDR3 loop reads CASRLEGARVTEAFF. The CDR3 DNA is TGTGCCAGCAGACTCGAGGGGGCGCGGGTTACTGAAGCTTTCTTT.

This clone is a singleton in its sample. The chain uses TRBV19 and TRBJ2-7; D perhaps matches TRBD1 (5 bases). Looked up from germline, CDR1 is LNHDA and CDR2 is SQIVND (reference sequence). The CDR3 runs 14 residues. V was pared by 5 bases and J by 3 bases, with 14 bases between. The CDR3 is CASSAHSRVYEQYF. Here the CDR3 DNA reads TGTGCCAGTAGTGCTCATTCCAGGGTCTACGAGCAGTACTTC.

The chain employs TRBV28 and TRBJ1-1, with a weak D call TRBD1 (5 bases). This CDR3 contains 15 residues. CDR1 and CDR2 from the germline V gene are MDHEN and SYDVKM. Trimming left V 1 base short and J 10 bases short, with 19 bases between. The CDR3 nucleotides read TGTGCCAGCAGTTTATCCCATACAGGCCGGCTGAGAGCTTTCTTT. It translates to CASSLSHTGRLRAFF.

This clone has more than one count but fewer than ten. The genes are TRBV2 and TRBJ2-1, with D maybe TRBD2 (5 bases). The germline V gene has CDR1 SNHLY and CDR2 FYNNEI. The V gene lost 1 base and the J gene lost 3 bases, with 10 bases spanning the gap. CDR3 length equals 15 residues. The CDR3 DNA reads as TGTGCCAGCAGTGAAGGCGGGTTCGGCTACAATGAGCAGTTCTTC. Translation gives CASSEGGFGYNEQFF.

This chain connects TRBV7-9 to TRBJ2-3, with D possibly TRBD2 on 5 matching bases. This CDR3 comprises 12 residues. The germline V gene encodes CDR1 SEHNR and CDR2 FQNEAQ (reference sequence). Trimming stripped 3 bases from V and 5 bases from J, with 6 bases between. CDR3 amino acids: CASSFAGDTQYF. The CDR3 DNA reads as TGTGCCAGCAGCTTTGCGGGAGATACGCAGTATTTT. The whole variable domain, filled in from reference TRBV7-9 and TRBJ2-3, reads DTGVSQNPRHKITKRGQNVTFRCDPISEHNRLYWYRQTLGQGPEFLTYFQNEAQLEKSRLLSDRFSAERPKGSFSTLEIQRTEQGDSAMYLCASSFAGDTQYFGPGTRLTVL.

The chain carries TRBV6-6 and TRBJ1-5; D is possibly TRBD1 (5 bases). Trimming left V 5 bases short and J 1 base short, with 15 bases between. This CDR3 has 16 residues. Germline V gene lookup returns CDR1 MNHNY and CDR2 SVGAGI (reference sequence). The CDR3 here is CASSIIPGSSNQPQHF. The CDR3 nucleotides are TGTGCCAGCAGTATTATCCCAGGGTCAAGCAATCAGCCCCAGCATTTT.

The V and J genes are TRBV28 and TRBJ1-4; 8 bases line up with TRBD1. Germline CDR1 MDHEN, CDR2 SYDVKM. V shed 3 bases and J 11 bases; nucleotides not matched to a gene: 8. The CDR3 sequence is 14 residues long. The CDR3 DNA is TGTGCCAGCAGTTTGCCACAGGGGGTGAGGAAACTGTTTTTT. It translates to CASSLPQGVRKLFF.

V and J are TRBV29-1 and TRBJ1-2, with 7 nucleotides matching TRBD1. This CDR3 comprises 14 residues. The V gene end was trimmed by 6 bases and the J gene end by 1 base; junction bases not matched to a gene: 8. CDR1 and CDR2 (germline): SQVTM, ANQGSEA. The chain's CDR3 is CSVTDRALNYGYTF. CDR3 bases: TGCAGCGTGACCGACAGGGCCCTTAACTATGGCTACACCTTC.

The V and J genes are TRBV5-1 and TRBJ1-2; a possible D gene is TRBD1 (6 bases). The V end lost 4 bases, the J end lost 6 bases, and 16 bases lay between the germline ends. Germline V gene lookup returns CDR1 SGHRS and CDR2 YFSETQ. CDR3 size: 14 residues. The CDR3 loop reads CASSGMGARNGYTF. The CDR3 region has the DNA TGCGCCAGCAGCGGGATGGGGGCTAGAAATGGCTACACCTTC.

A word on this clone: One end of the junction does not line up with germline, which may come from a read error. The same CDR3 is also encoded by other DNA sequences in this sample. The CDR3 DNA sequence: TGTGCCAGCAGTTTGGGACAGGGGAATCAGCCCCAACATTTT. Translating it yields CASSLGQGNQPQHF. V gene TRBV27 combines with J gene TRBJ1-5; TRBD1 matches at 10 bases. CDR1 is MNHEY and CDR2 is SMNVEV in the germline V gene (reference sequence). This CDR3 spans 14 amino acids.

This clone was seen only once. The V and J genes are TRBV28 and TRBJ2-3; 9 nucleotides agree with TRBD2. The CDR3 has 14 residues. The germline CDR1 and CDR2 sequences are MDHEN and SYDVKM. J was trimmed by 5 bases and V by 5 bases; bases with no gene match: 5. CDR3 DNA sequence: TGTGCCAGCAGTCTAGCGGGGAGCGGAGATACGCAGTATTTT. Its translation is CASSLAGSGDTQYF.

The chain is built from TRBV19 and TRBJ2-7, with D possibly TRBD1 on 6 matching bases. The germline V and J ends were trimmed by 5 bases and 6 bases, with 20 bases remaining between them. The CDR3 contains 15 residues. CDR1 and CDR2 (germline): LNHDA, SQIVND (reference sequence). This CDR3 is CASSDTGLGRSEQYF. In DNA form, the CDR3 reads TGTGCCAGTAGTGATACAGGGTTGGGTCGGAGCGAGCAGTACTTC.

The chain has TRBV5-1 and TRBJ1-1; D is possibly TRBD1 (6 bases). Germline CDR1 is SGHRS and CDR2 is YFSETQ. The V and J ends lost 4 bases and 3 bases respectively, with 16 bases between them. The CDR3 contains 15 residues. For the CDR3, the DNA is TGCGCCAGCAGCGTTACAGGGAAATGGGACACTGAAGCTTTCTTT. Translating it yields CASSVTGKWDTEAFF.

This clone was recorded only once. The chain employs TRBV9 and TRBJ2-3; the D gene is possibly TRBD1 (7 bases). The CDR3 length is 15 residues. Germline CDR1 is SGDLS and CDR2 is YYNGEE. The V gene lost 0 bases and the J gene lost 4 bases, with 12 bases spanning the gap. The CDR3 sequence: CASSVGQGGPDTQYF. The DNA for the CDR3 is TGTGCCAGCAGCGTAGGCCAGGGGGGACCAGATACGCAGTATTTT.

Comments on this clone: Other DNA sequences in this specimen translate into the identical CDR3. The CDR3 DNA follows: TGTGCCAGCAGTTTGGCCGGACAGGGCTCTCTGCGCGGCTACACCTTC. Protein product: CASSLAGQGSLRGYTF. This chain connects TRBV28 to TRBJ1-2; 8 positions agree with TRBD1. Germline assignment: CDR1 MDHEN and CDR2 SYDVKM. This CDR3 has 16 residues. Trimming cost V 3 bases and J 8 bases; bases outside gene matches: 14.

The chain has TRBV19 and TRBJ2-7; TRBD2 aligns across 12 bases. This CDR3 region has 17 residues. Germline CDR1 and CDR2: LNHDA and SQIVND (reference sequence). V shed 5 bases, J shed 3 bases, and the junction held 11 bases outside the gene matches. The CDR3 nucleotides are TGTGCCAGTAGTGTGGCTAGCGGGAGGGCCTCCTTCTACGAGCAGTACTTC. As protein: CASSVASGRASFYEQYF.